These 24 T cell receptor beta chains share one sample of origin, sequenced in a study of blood T cell repertoires in COVID-19. The assay was immunoSEQ multiplex PCR, and TCRdb's table has in-frame clones only and misses some. This sample has about 67,000 clones, with over 80% found just once. What was sequenced was peripheral blood. The receptors shown here come from a man aged 45-65 years with active COVID-19.

This sequence joins TRBV5-6 and TRBJ1-2; TRBD1 matches at 7 bases. Unmatched junction bases numbered 15, after V lost 3 bases and J lost 1 base. The CDR3 is 18 amino acids. CDR1 and CDR2 from the germline V gene are SGHDT and YYEEEE. The CDR3 loop reads CASSSSGTADLYNYGYTF. The CDR3 coding sequence is TGTGCCAGCAGCTCCTCGGGGACAGCCGATTTATATAACTATGGCTACACCTTC.

This chain connects TRBV4-3 to TRBJ2-1; perhaps TRBD1 as D (6 bases). Trimming pared 1 base from V and 1 base from J, leaving 8 bases between. The CDR3 is 15 residues long. Germline V CDR1 and CDR2: LGHNA, YSLEER. CDR3: CASSQGQVSYNEQFF. CDR3 DNA sequence: TGCGCCAGCAGCCAAGGACAGGTTTCCTACAATGAGCAGTTCTTC.

The J gene is TRBJ2-1, the V gene TRBV7-9; no clear D gene. The CDR3 covers 16 residues. V shed 1 base and J shed 3 bases, with 13 bases lying between them. Germline CDR1 and CDR2: SEHNR and FQNEAQ (reference sequence). CDR3 in amino acids: CASSLGSSPIYNEQFF. The DNA for the CDR3 is TGTGCCAGCAGCTTAGGGAGTAGCCCTATCTACAATGAGCAGTTCTTC. The whole variable domain, filled in from reference TRBV7-9 and TRBJ2-1, reads DTGVSQNPRHKITKRGQNVTFRCDPISEHNRLYWYRQTLGQGPEFLTYFQNEAQLEKSRLLSDRFSAERPKGSFSTLEIQRTEQGDSAMYLCASSLGSSPIYNEQFFGPGTRLTVL.

The J gene is TRBJ2-7, the V gene TRBV7-2, with 7 bases aligning to TRBD2. The CDR3 spans 15 residues. Germline CDR1 reads SGHTA; CDR2 reads FQGNSA. The junction had 5 bases not matched to a gene; V was cut back by 1 base and J by 2 bases. The DNA of the CDR3 is TGTGCCAGCAGCTTAGGAGGGACTATTACCTACGAGCAGTACTTC. Translating it yields CASSLGGTITYEQYF.

The V gene is TRBV6-2 or TRBV6-3, the J gene TRBJ1-2; D might be TRBD1 (5 bases). CDR3 length: 11 residues. The V and J ends lost 6 bases and 4 bases respectively, with 6 bases between them. Germline CDR1 and CDR2: MNHEY and SVGEGT. For the CDR3, the DNA is TGTGCCAGCAGCGACAGCTATGGCTACACCTTC. The encoded protein is CASSDSYGYTF.

CDR3 sequence (DNA): TGCGCCAGCAGCTTGGATCCAGCGGACTCCTACAATGAGCAGTTCTTC. Amino acid sequence: CASSLDPADSYNEQFF. The V call is TRBV5-1, the J call TRBJ2-1; D perhaps matches TRBD2 (5 bases). CDR1 SGHRS and CDR2 YFSETQ come from the germline V gene. Trimming left V 0 bases short and J 0 bases short, with 10 bases between. The CDR3 is made up of 16 amino acids. Full variable domain (outside the CDR3, taken from reference TRBV5-1 and TRBJ2-1): KAGVTQTPRYLIKTRGQQVTLSCSPISGHRSVSWYQQTPGQGLQFLFEYFSETQRNKGNFPGRFSGRQFSNSRSEMNVSTLELGDSALYLCASSLDPADSYNEQFFGPGTRLTVL.

The chain joins TRBV12-3 or TRBV12-4 to TRBJ2-2; 7 bases match TRBD2. The CDR3 spans 13 residues. V trimming: 3 bases; J trimming: 7 bases; junction bases outside the gene matches: 2. This chain's CDR3 is CASSLAGDGELFF. In DNA form, the CDR3 reads TGTGCCAGCAGTTTGGCGGGGGACGGGGAGCTGTTTTTT.

This clone was detected once. The chain employs TRBV4-3 and TRBJ2-1; D might be TRBD2 (7 bases). Germline assignment: CDR1 LGHNA and CDR2 YSLEER. V lost 1 base and J lost 15, with 19 bases in between. The CDR3 length is 14 residues. The CDR3: CASSQGGGRLQRFF. The CDR3 DNA sequence: TGCGCCAGCAGCCAAGGGGGGGGGCGCTTACAACGGTTCTTC.

The chain carries TRBV28 and TRBJ1-2, with D perhaps TRBD1 (5 bases). CDR3 length equals 15 residues. The V and J ends lost 5 bases and 8 bases respectively, with 21 bases between them. Germline CDR1 reads MDHEN; CDR2 reads SYDVKM. DNA for the CDR3: TGTGCCAGCAGTATCCGGGGGTCCAGGGCGCAAGGCTACACCTTC. It is translated as CASSIRGSRAQGYTF.

This clone has only one observation. The chain couples TRBV5-1 to TRBJ2-2, with a possible D match to TRBD1 (5 bases). Looked up from germline, CDR1 is SGHRS and CDR2 is YFSETQ. The V gene lost 4 bases and the J gene lost 4 bases, with 11 bases spanning the gap. The CDR3 runs 14 residues. The CDR3 loop reads CASSKQGATGELFF. The CDR3 bases are TGCGCCAGCAGCAAGCAGGGTGCCACCGGGGAGCTGTTTTTT.

V is TRBV6-2 or TRBV6-3 and J is TRBJ2-1; TRBD2 matches at 7 bases. V lost 0 bases, J lost 6 bases, and 14 bases stayed unmatched. The CDR3 extends over 18 amino acids. CDR1 and CDR2 (germline): MNHEY, SVGEGT. In DNA, the CDR3 is TGTGCCAGCAGTTACTCCTACGCTAGCCCTACGGGAGGCAATGAGCAGTTCTTC. It translates to CASSYSYASPTGGNEQFF.

The chain employs TRBV27 and TRBJ1-1; no reliable D call. The CDR3 sequence is 15 residues long. Trimming took 0 bases from V and 4 from J, leaving 12 bases between them. Germline V lookup: CDR1 MNHEY, CDR2 SMNVEV (reference sequence). This CDR3 reads CASSLSPGVGTEAFF. The CDR3 region has the DNA TGTGCCAGCAGTTTATCGCCCGGGGTGGGCACTGAAGCTTTCTTT.

The rearrangement joins TRBV18 to TRBJ1-2; unclear D gene. Germline lookup yields CDR1 KGHSH and CDR2 LQKENI. Trimming stripped 2 bases from V and 3 bases from J, with 7 bases between. The CDR3 is 13 amino acids. The CDR3, as DNA: TGTGCCAGCTCACCAAGCGGGGACTATGGCTACACCTTC. Its protein product is CASSPSGDYGYTF.

This chain uses TRBV7-9 with TRBJ1-1, with a weak D call TRBD1 (6 bases). Germline loops: CDR1 SEHNR, CDR2 FQNEAQ (reference sequence). V was cut by 5 bases and J by 7 bases, with 14 bases left in between. CDR3 length equals 13 residues. The CDR3 DNA follows: TGTGCCAGCAGCCCCGGACAGACCCTTGAAGCTTTCTTT. It encodes CASSPGQTLEAFF.

The chain combines TRBV4-2 with TRBJ1-1, with a possible D match to TRBD1 (5 bases). The V gene lost 4 bases and the J gene lost 5 bases, with 11 bases spanning the gap. The CDR3 contains 13 residues. Germline assignment: CDR1 LGHNA and CDR2 YNFKEQ. CDR3 in DNA: TGTGCCAGCAGCCTTGGGACTAGGACTGAAGCTTTCTTT. It encodes CASSLGTRTEAFF.

The V call is TRBV9, the J call TRBJ2-7; 7 nucleotides align to TRBD2. The ends lost 0 bases at V and 1 base at J; junction bases unmatched: 13. Germline lookup yields CDR1 SGDLS and CDR2 YYNGEE. The CDR3 consists of 18 residues. CDR3 nucleotides: TGTGCCAGCAGCGTAGGGACTGGAGCGGGAACACTATCCTACGAGCAGTACTTC. Its protein is CASSVGTGAGTLSYEQYF.

The chain combines TRBV5-4 with TRBJ2-2; 10 bases are shared with TRBD1. The CDR3 runs 15 residues. The junction had 6 bases not matched to a gene; V was cut back by 4 bases and J by 6 bases. Germline V gives CDR1 SGHNT, CDR2 YYREEE (reference sequence). The CDR3 DNA is TGTGCCAGCAGCGGGCCGGACAGGGGGGCCGGGGAGCTGTTTTTT. This gives the protein CASSGPDRGAGELFF.

The chain combines TRBV27 with TRBJ2-1; 8 bases line up with TRBD2. CDR1 MNHEY and CDR2 SMNVEV come from the germline V gene (reference sequence). The J segment lost 5 bases and the V segment lost 6 bases, leaving 15 bases of the junction unmatched. The CDR3 has 17 amino acids. This CDR3 reads CASRPLSGTSQNNEQFF. CDR3 bases: TGTGCCAGCAGACCACTTAGCGGGACCTCTCAAAACAATGAGCAGTTCTTC.

V usage is TRBV9 and J usage is TRBJ2-1; 8 bases are shared with TRBD2. CDR1 SGDLS and CDR2 YYNGEE come from the germline V gene. CDR3 size: 15 residues. The V gene end was trimmed by 4 bases and the J gene end by 4 bases; junction bases not matched to a gene: 7. CDR3 in amino acids: CASSSSGSLYNEQFF. CDR3 coding DNA: TGTGCCAGCAGCTCAAGCGGGAGTCTTTACAATGAGCAGTTCTTC.

The rearrangement joins TRBV2 to TRBJ2-2, with 11 nucleotides matching TRBD1. Germline V gene sequence: CDR1 SNHLY, CDR2 FYNNEI. The junction had 4 bases not matched to a gene; V was cut back by 6 bases and J by 4 bases. The CDR3 is 15 amino acids. The CDR3 loop is CASRAGQGGTGELFF. The CDR3 DNA reads TGTGCCAGCAGGGCGGGACAGGGGGGCACCGGGGAGCTGTTTTTT. Full variable domain (missing parts from reference TRBV2 and TRBJ2-2): EPEVTQTPSHQVTQMGQEVILRCVPISNHLYFYWYRQILGQKVEFLVSFYNNEISEKSEIFDDQFSVERPDGSNFTLKIRSTKLEDSAMYFCASRAGQGGTGELFFGEGSRLTVL.

This rearrangement joins TRBV6-2 or TRBV6-3 to TRBJ2-1; 7 bases match TRBD2. Germline V CDR1 and CDR2: MNHEY, SVGEGT. The CDR3 totals 16 residues. The trim removed 5 bases at V and 4 bases at J, leaving 11 bases unmatched. CDR3 sequence: CASSPEVWRGYNEQFF. The CDR3 DNA sequence: TGTGCCAGCAGTCCCGAGGTGTGGCGGGGGTACAATGAGCAGTTCTTC.

The chain combines TRBV5-5 with TRBJ2-1, with 8 nucleotides matching TRBD1. Trimming at V came to 0 bases and at J to 6 bases, leaving 11 bases not matched to a gene. Germline-derived CDR1 and CDR2 are SGHKS and YYEKEE (reference sequence). The CDR3 loop spans 17 amino acids. CDR3 residues: CASSLVARTGWPNEQFF. CDR3 nucleotides: TGTGCCAGCAGCTTGGTAGCCCGGACAGGGTGGCCCAATGAGCAGTTCTTC.

V is TRBV6-5 and J is TRBJ1-3; D gene uncertain. The germline CDR1 and CDR2 sequences are MNHEY and SVGAGI. This CDR3 region has 14 residues. Trimming took 2 bases from V and 2 from J, leaving 7 bases between them. The CDR3 DNA is TGTGCCAGCAGTTACCGTGGAGCTGGAAACACCATATATTTT. Encoded protein: CASSYRGAGNTIYF.

This clone was observed a few times. The same CDR3 also results from other DNA sequences found in this sample. This sequence joins TRBV7-2 and TRBJ2-7, with 8 positions matching TRBD1. V shed 3 bases, J shed 2 bases, and the junction held 3 bases outside the gene matches. In germline, CDR1 is SGHTA, CDR2 FQGNSA. This CDR3 is built from 14 residues. DNA for the CDR3: TGTGCCAGCAGCTTCGGACAGGGCACCTACGAGCAGTACTTC. Encoded protein: CASSFGQGTYEQYF.